A single sample is the source of the 27 T cell receptor beta chains below, sequenced in a study of cytomegalovirus exposure and HLA in healthy donors. Libraries were prepared by immunoSEQ multiplex PCR; TCRdb keeps only in-frame clonotypes and omits some of them. The table lists about 110,000 clones, approximately 85% of them singletons. Sequencing was done on a sample of PBMCs. The receptor set was obtained from a woman aged 18-35 years in good health and CMV-seronegative.

V gene TRBV5-1 combines with J gene TRBJ2-7; TRBD1 aligns across 7 bases. Germline values: CDR1 SGHRS, CDR2 YFSETQ. This CDR3 contains 15 residues. V trimming: 4 bases; J trimming: 2 bases; junction bases outside the gene matches: 9. The CDR3 spells CASSKTGQQAYEQYF. The DNA for the CDR3 is TGCGCCAGCAGCAAGACGGGACAGCAAGCCTACGAGCAGTACTTC. Drawing the rest from reference TRBV5-1 and TRBJ2-7, the complete variable domain is KAGVTQTPRYLIKTRGQQVTLSCSPISGHRSVSWYQQTPGQGLQFLFEYFSETQRNKGNFPGRFSGRQFSNSRSEMNVSTLELGDSALYLCASSKTGQQAYEQYFGPGTRLTVT.

This chain connects TRBV9 to TRBJ2-7; D possibly corresponds to TRBD2 (7 bases). Germline assignment: CDR1 SGDLS and CDR2 YYNGEE. The germline V and J ends were trimmed by 0 bases and 0 bases, with 10 bases remaining between them. The CDR3 loop spans 15 amino acids. CDR3 sequence reads: CASSVAGGHSYEQYF. Here the CDR3 DNA reads TGTGCCAGCAGCGTAGCCGGGGGGCACTCCTACGAGCAGTACTTC.

V gene TRBV5-6 combines with J gene TRBJ2-7, with D tentatively TRBD2 (5 bases). Germline V gene data show CDR1 as SGHDT and CDR2 as YYEEEE. The CDR3 extends over 16 amino acids. The V end lost 6 bases, the J end lost 0 bases, and 19 bases lay between the germline ends. CDR3 DNA sequence: TGTGCCAGCACCCTTCTCGGGGTACAGAGCTCCTACGAGCAGTACTTC. This encodes CASTLLGVQSSYEQYF. The full variable domain, its missing parts supplied by reference TRBV5-6 and TRBJ2-7, is DAGVTQSPTHLIKTRGQQVTLRCSPKSGHDTVSWYQQALGQGPQFIFQYYEEEERQRGNFPDRFSGHQFPNYSSELNVNALLLGDSALYLCASTLLGVQSSYEQYFGPGTRLTVT.

J is TRBJ1-5 and V is TRBV28; D remains ambiguous. V was clipped by 3 bases and J by 1 base, with 4 bases between them. CDR3 length: 13 residues. Germline loops: CDR1 MDHEN, CDR2 SYDVKM. The CDR3 region has the DNA TGTGCCAGCAGTTTGGCCAGCAATCAGCCCCAGCATTTT. It codes for CASSLASNQPQHF.

The chain recombines TRBV15 with TRBJ1-1, with D possibly matching TRBD1 (5 bases). CDR3 length: 18 residues. V shed 2 bases and J shed 4 bases, with 23 bases lying between them. Germline V gene lookup returns CDR1 LNHNV and CDR2 YYDKDF (reference sequence). CDR3 residues: CATSRPPGGTGGTTEAFF. Written as DNA, the CDR3 is TGTGCCACCAGCAGACCCCCCGGAGGGACGGGGGGGACCACTGAAGCTTTCTTT.

The chain employs TRBV4-2 and TRBJ2-7, with 9 positions matching TRBD2. This CDR3 is 17 amino acids long. J was trimmed by 0 bases and V by 1 base; bases with no gene match: 7. Germline V gene data show CDR1 as LGHNA and CDR2 as YNFKEQ. CDR3 sequence (DNA): TGTGCCAGCAGCCAAGCGCTAGCGGGGTACACCTCCTACGAGCAGTACTTC. Amino acids: CASSQALAGYTSYEQYF.

This sequence joins TRBV27 and TRBJ2-1; 10 bases match TRBD2. This CDR3 spans 17 amino acids. V shed 10 bases and J 0 bases; nucleotides not matched to a gene: 12. The germline V gene has CDR1 MNHEY and CDR2 SMNVEV (reference sequence). The CDR3 DNA sequence: TGTGCCACAGGGGCTAGCGGGGGCTTGAGCTCCTACAATGAGCAGTTCTTC. This gives the protein CATGASGGLSSYNEQFF.

The chain links TRBV10-2 to TRBJ1-5; D uncertain. Germline assignment: CDR1 WSHSY and CDR2 SAAADI. V shed 6 bases and J shed 0 bases, with 12 bases lying between them. This CDR3 comprises 15 residues. The chain's CDR3 is CASRSGVTSNQPQHF. The DNA of the CDR3 is TGCGCCAGCAGGTCCGGGGTTACTAGCAATCAGCCCCAGCATTTT.

The chain joins TRBV9 to TRBJ2-3; the match to TRBD2 covers 10 bases. Germline V gene data show CDR1 as SGDLS and CDR2 as YYNGEE. The CDR3 runs to 17 residues. Trimming at V came to 4 bases and at J to 0 bases, leaving 8 bases not matched to a gene. CDR3 coding DNA: TGTGCCAGCAGCCCACGGACTAGCGGTGCTAGCACAGATACGCAGTATTTT. Translating it yields CASSPRTSGASTDTQYF.

The rearrangement joins TRBV2 to TRBJ2-1; 7 bases agree with TRBD2. Germline CDR1 is SNHLY and CDR2 is FYNNEI. The CDR3 runs 15 residues. Trimming took 7 bases from V and 8 from J; bases not matched to a gene: 14. Written as DNA, the CDR3 is TGTGCCAGCACCCGCATCGGGCAGGGAGGGCATGAGCAGTTCTTC. This encodes CASTRIGQGGHEQFF.

This chain uses TRBV7-6 with TRBJ2-3, with TRBD2 matching over 7 bases. The trim removed 5 bases at V and 0 bases at J, leaving 5 bases unmatched. The CDR3 loop spans 15 amino acids. Germline-derived CDR1 and CDR2 are SGHVS and FNYEAQ. The CDR3 coding sequence is TGTGCCAGCAGCCGAGCGGGGAGAAGCACAGATACGCAGTATTTT. It yields the protein CASSRAGRSTDTQYF.

The chain uses TRBV7-3 and TRBJ2-2; TRBD2 agrees at 9 bases. V trimming: 4 bases; J trimming: 0 bases; junction bases outside the gene matches: 0. From germline, CDR1 is SGHTA and CDR2 FQGTGA. This CDR3 has 15 residues. Here the CDR3 reads CASSSSGANTGELFF. The CDR3 bases are TGTGCCAGCAGCTCTAGCGGGGCGAACACCGGGGAGCTGTTTTTT.

The gene calls are TRBV6-6 and TRBJ1-1; 10 nucleotides align to TRBD1. J was trimmed by 4 bases and V by 6 bases; bases with no gene match: 8. Germline loops: CDR1 MNHNY, CDR2 SVGAGI (reference sequence). This CDR3 has 15 amino acids. The CDR3: CASRGTGAGSTEAFF. The CDR3 coding sequence is TGTGCCAGCAGGGGGACAGGGGCGGGGAGCACTGAAGCTTTCTTT.

The sample holds one count of this clone. The V call is TRBV30, the J call TRBJ1-1; 8 nucleotides agree with TRBD1. Germline V gene lookup returns CDR1 GTSNPN and CDR2 SVGIG (reference sequence). There are 12 residues in the CDR3. The J segment lost 1 base and the V segment lost 7 bases, leaving 2 bases of the junction unmatched. The CDR3 coding sequence is TGTGCCTCCGGACAGGGGAACACTGAAGCTTTCTTT. Protein product: CASGQGNTEAFF.

This clone was seen at least ten times. The chain is built from TRBV6-1 and TRBJ1-2; the match to TRBD1 covers 7 bases. Germline V gene sequence: CDR1 MNHNS, CDR2 SASEGT. CDR3 length: 11 amino acids. V was clipped by 11 bases and J by 5 bases; unmatched bases: 5. This CDR3 reads CAVTGNYGYTF. The CDR3 DNA sequence: TGTGCCGTGACAGGGAATTATGGCTACACCTTC.

The gene calls are TRBV7-6 and TRBJ2-2; TRBD1 matches at 7 bases. This CDR3 is built from 15 residues. Trimming cost V 0 bases and J 6 bases; bases outside gene matches: 4. Per the germline V gene, CDR1 is SGHVS and CDR2 is FNYEAQ. The CDR3 DNA reads as TGTGCCAGCAGCTTAGCGCAGGGGGAGTCCGGGGAGCTGTTTTTT. Translating it yields CASSLAQGESGELFF.

This chain links TRBV6-5 with TRBJ2-7; maybe TRBD1 (6 bases). V lost 5 bases, J lost 2 bases, and 10 bases lay in between. Germline V gives CDR1 MNHEY, CDR2 SVGAGI. The CDR3 covers 13 residues. As DNA, the CDR3 is TGTGCCAGCAGTGCGGACAGCCCCTACGAGCAGTACTTC. Protein sequence: CASSADSPYEQYF.

This clone was observed a single time. This chain uses TRBV4-1 with TRBJ1-2, with D unclear. CDR3 length: 12 amino acids. Germline loops: CDR1 MGHRA, CDR2 YSYEKL. V shed 0 bases and J shed 11 bases, with 10 bases lying between them. The CDR3 loop reads CASSQEPSRYTF. DNA of the CDR3: TGCGCCAGCAGCCAAGAGCCCTCCAGATACACCTTC.

The rearrangement links TRBV7-9 to TRBJ2-6, with D maybe TRBD2 (5 bases). The CDR3 length is 14 residues. V gave up 1 base and J gave up 11 bases, with 12 bases separating them. CDR1 is SEHNR and CDR2 is FQNEAQ in the germline V gene (reference sequence). The chain's CDR3 is CASSLGGAGDVLTF. CDR3 bases: TGTGCCAGCAGCTTAGGGGGAGCCGGGGACGTCCTGACTTTC. The variable domain in full, with the rest retrieved from reference TRBV7-9 and TRBJ2-6, is DTGVSQNPRHKITKRGQNVTFRCDPISEHNRLYWYRQTLGQGPEFLTYFQNEAQLEKSRLLSDRFSAERPKGSFSTLEIQRTEQGDSAMYLCASSLGGAGDVLTFGAGSRLTVL.

The chain uses TRBV4-1 and TRBJ1-1, with 7 bases aligning to TRBD1. CDR1 MGHRA and CDR2 YSYEKL come from the germline V gene. Trimming at V came to 2 bases and at J to 4 bases, leaving 4 bases not matched to a gene. CDR3 size: 14 residues. This CDR3 reads CASSQRSGGTEAFF. The CDR3 DNA follows: TGCGCCAGCAGCCAAAGATCAGGGGGCACTGAAGCTTTCTTT.

The chain uses TRBV2 and TRBJ1-5; D is ambiguous. There are 15 residues in the CDR3. Germline CDR1 and CDR2: SNHLY and FYNNEI. Trimming pared 6 bases from V and 1 base from J, leaving 13 bases between. CDR3: CASRRQNLSNQPQHF. CDR3 coding DNA: TGTGCCAGCAGGCGACAAAATCTGAGCAATCAGCCCCAGCATTTT. The whole variable domain, remainder taken from reference TRBV2 and TRBJ1-5, is EPEVTQTPSHQVTQMGQEVILRCVPISNHLYFYWYRQILGQKVEFLVSFYNNEISEKSEIFDDQFSVERPDGSNFTLKIRSTKLEDSAMYFCASRRQNLSNQPQHFGDGTRLSIL.

This clone was picked up one time. This chain links TRBV5-6 with TRBJ2-5, with D possibly TRBD2 on 7 matching bases. CDR3 length equals 16 residues. V lost 0 bases and J 0 bases, leaving 12 bases between the germline ends. CDR1 and CDR2 from the germline V gene are SGHDT and YYEEEE. For the CDR3, the DNA is TGTGCCAGCAGCTTGGTTGGCGGGGGCCACCAAGAGACCCAGTACTTC. It encodes CASSLVGGGHQETQYF.

This clone was detected a few times. V and J are TRBV2 and TRBJ2-5; TRBD1 aligns across 8 bases. CDR3 length: 14 residues. Looked up from germline, CDR1 is SNHLY and CDR2 is FYNNEI. V shed 5 bases and J 5 bases; nucleotides not matched to a gene: 7. CDR3 nucleotides: TGTGCCAGCAGTACTCAAACAGGGGGTGAGACCCAGTACTTC. This codes for CASSTQTGGETQYF.

The chain joins TRBV5-4 to TRBJ1-4; TRBD1 matches at 10 bases. This CDR3 region has 14 residues. Germline V gene lookup returns CDR1 SGHNT and CDR2 YYREEE (reference sequence). With 3 bases clipped from V and 7 bases from J, the junction kept 3 bases outside the gene matches. CDR3 coding DNA: TGTGCCAGCAGCTCGACAGGGGGCAGTGAAAAACTGTTTTTT. This translates into CASSSTGGSEKLFF. Using reference TRBV5-4 and TRBJ1-4 for the parts outside the CDR3, the full variable domain is ETGVTQSPTHLIKTRGQQVTLRCSSQSGHNTVSWYQQALGQGPQFIFQYYREEENGRGNFPPRFSGLQFPNYSSELNVNALELDDSALYLCASSSTGGSEKLFFGSGTQLSVL.

The chain has TRBV10-3 and TRBJ1-1; 9 bases agree with TRBD1. The CDR3 spans 14 residues. The V gene end was trimmed by 6 bases and the J gene end by 3 bases; junction bases not matched to a gene: 5. From germline, CDR1 is ENHRY and CDR2 SYGVKD. The CDR3 DNA sequence: TGTGCCATCAGGGGGGACAGGGCGGACACTGAAGCTTTCTTT. This codes for CAIRGDRADTEAFF.

This clone was counted a single time. J is TRBJ2-5 and V is TRBV11-2, with a weak D call TRBD2 (6 bases). V dropped 5 bases and J dropped 13 bases, with 14 bases sitting between them. There are 11 residues in the CDR3. The germline V gene encodes CDR1 SGHAT and CDR2 FQNNGV. CDR3 residues: CASSLGGQMYF. CDR3 nucleotide sequence: TGTGCCAGCAGCCTCGGAGGGCAGATGTACTTC.

J is TRBJ1-2 and V is TRBV7-9; the D is unclear. Germline loops: CDR1 SEHNR, CDR2 FQNEAQ (reference sequence). CDR3 length equals 11 residues. Trimming shortened V by 4 bases and J by 7 bases, and 7 bases separated the two germline ends. Here the CDR3 DNA reads TGTGCCAGCAGCTCTAATCGTGGCTACACCTTC. It is translated as CASSSNRGYTF.